This T cell receptor (beta chain) came from a study of T cells in Graves' hyperthyroidism and ophthalmopathy (dated by TCRdb to the late 2010s). The study in broad terms: Peripheral blood was collected at initial diagnosis, before any treatment. To identify TCR V-J signatures that set the groups apart, the researchers used a discovery cohort of 90 to 100 patients, made up of fewer than 50 with Graves' ophthalmopathy and some 56 with stable Graves' hyperthyroidism. Prospective prediction of ophthalmopathy was tested in an independent validation cohort of fewer than 20 hyperthyroidism patients and around 16 patients who later progressed to ophthalmopathy. The roughly 99 discovery patients were divided at random into training and test sets in a 7:3 ratio. Thyroid tissue and blood T-cell repertoires from about six Graves' hyperthyroidism patients were also compared in the study. After blood sampling, hyperthyroidism patients were treated with methimazole at a starting dose of 30 mg daily, and ophthalmopathy patients were treated with high-dose intravenous methylprednisolone. The paper describes TCR Vbeta CDR3 sequencing of 135 peripheral blood samples, made up of 40 to 45 ophthalmopathy patients, approximately 73 hyperthyroidism patients and about 17 progressor patients. The investigation overall reported the following: In validation, the model predicted progression to ophthalmopathy with 55% to 71% sensitivity and less than 80% specificity, a median of approximately 6.7 months before onset. A 13 V-J signature model separated ophthalmopathy from stable hyperthyroidism, with approximately 87% sensitivity and roughly 84% specificity in cross-validation and 80%/75% in testing. Most expanded thyroid clonotypes (frequency above 0.001) were also found in blood, which suggests that blood repertoires may mirror thyroid immune responses. No statistical method was used to set the sample size in advance, and investigators knew the group allocation.

TCR beta CDR3 regions were amplified from RNA transcripts. The TCR CDR3 was subjected to a first round of RT-PCR using the HTBI primer set and the Qiagen OneStep RT-PCR kit. The libraries were constructed in a second round of multiplex PCR and then size-selected and purified. The libraries were sequenced on an Illumina HiSeq2000 using paired-end 100 bp reads. From the authors' description of their analysis: SOAPnuke was used to process the raw data, throwing out any read that contained adapters or uncalled bases, had a mean Phred below 15, or lacked an exact constant-primer or identifier match. High-quality paired reads were merged using COPE v1.2.5, and each unique nucleotide sequence was defined as a clonotype. MiTCR v1.1 was used to align the clonotypes against IMGT TRBV, TRBD and TRBJ reference segments. The analysis was restricted to V-J combinations with a frequency above 0.0001, which together covered 99% to 99.2% of the repertoires. The TCS score was defined as F50 (clonal expansion) divided by E x V (chaos), with BLOSUM62-based TCRdist calculated between CDR3 peptides within each V-J. Welch's t-statistics and random forest reduced approximately 520 V-J features to 10 to 15, which were used in a naive Bayes classifier (R e1071). TCRdb reworked the public reads: Q25 trimming with fastp, MiXCR clone assembly, productive beta chains retained. Merged by CDR3 protein, the rows form single entries marked with the most common genes and DNA. TCRdb's processing, not the authors' own work, is the source of the V and J calls. Within this sample are 500,000 or so distinct CDR3 sequences, with around 16% of them counted one time only. About 29% of the sample is taken by the ten largest.

Moderately to severely active disease, a Clinical Activity Score of at least 3, a NOSPECS grade of at least 4, and a duration under 3 months were present in ophthalmopathy patients. Exclusion was applied to patients with uncontrolled infections, other autoimmune diseases, pregnancy or lactation. Diagnoses were established on the basis of clinical symptoms, serum thyroxine and TRAb, thyroid ultrasound, and orbital computed tomography. PBMCs were isolated from more than 9 ml of fresh peripheral blood by Ficoll-Paque density gradient centrifugation. Total RNA was extracted using Trizol reagent, and RNA quality was assessed on an Agilent 2100 Bioanalyzer. The CDR3 contains 16 residues, cysteine and phenylalanine counted. The entry retains the CDR3 DNA only, 48 bases that are in frame from base 1. V lost 5 bases and J lost 2 bases, and the count of bases not matched to a germline gene is 9. CDR1 is given as PRHDT and CDR2 as FYEKMQ, both from the germline V gene (reference sequence).

Regarding this clonotype: What antigen it recognizes has not been identified. Nothing much larger sits one base from this clone, and base qualities are not available.

This chain is built from TRBV13 and TRBJ2-1; 7 nucleotides in the junction match TRBD2. The sequenced sample was blood. This clonotype was sampled from a woman aged 25-40 years with Graves' ophthalmopathy. The CDR3 amino acid sequence is: CASSPGSGGAYNEQFF. Read as DNA, the sequence is TGTGCCAGCAGCCCAGGGTCGGGAGGTGCCTACAATGAGCAGTTCTTC.